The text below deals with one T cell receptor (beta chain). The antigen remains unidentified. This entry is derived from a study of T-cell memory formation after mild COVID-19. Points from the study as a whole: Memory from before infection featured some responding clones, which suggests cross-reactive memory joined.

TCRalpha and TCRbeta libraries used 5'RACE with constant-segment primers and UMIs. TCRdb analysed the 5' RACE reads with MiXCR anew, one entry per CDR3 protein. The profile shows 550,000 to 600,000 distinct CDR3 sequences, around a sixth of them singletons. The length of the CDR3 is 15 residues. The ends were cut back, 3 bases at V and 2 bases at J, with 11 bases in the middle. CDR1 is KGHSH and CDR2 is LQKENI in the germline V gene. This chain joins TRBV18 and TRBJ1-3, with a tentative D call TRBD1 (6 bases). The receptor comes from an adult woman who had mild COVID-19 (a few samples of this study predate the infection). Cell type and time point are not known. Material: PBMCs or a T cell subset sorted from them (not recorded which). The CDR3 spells CASSPGPGAGNTIYF. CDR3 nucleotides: TGTGCCAGCTCACCCGGCCCAGGGGCTGGAAACACCATATATTTT.